The clone carrying this T cell receptor (beta chain) was seen more than once but under ten times. Its antigen is still unknown. The J segment lost 3 bases and the V segment lost 11 bases, leaving 14 bases of the junction unmatched. Germline CDR1 and CDR2: MDHEN and SYDVKM. There are 16 residues in the CDR3. This sample stems from a study of cytomegalovirus exposure and HLA in healthy donors. Study-level results: Some V segments could not be told apart, so they were left out, TRBV6-2 and TRBV6-3 among them. It was taken for granted in presence/absence analyses that sequencing depth across donors was roughly uniform. Later analysis identified a missense DCLRE1C variant that was linked to TCR beta V- and J-gene trimming.

PCR was performed using 60 Vbeta and 13 Jbeta primers. TCRdb keeps only in-frame clones here, not all; method: immunoSEQ multiplex PCR. Of 150,000 to 200,000 clones in the sample, about three quarters were seen once. The J gene is TRBJ2-2, the V gene TRBV28; 8 bases agree with TRBD2. This sequence originates from a man aged 40-55 years in good health and CMV-seropositive. Sequenced input: PBMCs. CDR3 bases: TGTGCCTCCCAGGATCGGGGGGGTAGGTACACCGGGGAGCTGTTTTTT. This translates into CASQDRGGRYTGELFF.